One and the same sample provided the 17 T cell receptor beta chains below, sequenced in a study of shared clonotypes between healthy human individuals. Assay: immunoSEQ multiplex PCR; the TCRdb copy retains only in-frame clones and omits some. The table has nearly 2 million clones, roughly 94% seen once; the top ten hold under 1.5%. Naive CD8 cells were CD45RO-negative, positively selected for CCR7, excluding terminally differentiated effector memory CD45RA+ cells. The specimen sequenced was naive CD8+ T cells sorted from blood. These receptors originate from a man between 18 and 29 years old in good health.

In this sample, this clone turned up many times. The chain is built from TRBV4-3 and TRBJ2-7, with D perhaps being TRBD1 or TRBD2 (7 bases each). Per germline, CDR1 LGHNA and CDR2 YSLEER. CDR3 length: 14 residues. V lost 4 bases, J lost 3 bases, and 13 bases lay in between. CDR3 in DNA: TGCGCCAGCAGCCCAGCGGGACAGAACTACGAGCAGTACTTC. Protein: CASSPAGQNYEQYF.

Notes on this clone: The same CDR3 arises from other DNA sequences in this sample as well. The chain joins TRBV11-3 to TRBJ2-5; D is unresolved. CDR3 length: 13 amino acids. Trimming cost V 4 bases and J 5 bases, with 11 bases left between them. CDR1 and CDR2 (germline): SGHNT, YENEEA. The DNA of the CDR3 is TGTGCCAGCAGCTCTGACGGAGAGGAGACCCAGTACTTC. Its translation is CASSSDGEETQYF.

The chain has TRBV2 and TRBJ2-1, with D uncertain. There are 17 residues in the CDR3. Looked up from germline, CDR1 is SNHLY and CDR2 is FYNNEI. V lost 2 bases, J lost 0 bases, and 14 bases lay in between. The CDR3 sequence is CASSERLAPSSYNEQFF. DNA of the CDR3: TGTGCCAGCAGTGAACGTCTCGCCCCGAGCTCCTACAATGAGCAGTTCTTC.

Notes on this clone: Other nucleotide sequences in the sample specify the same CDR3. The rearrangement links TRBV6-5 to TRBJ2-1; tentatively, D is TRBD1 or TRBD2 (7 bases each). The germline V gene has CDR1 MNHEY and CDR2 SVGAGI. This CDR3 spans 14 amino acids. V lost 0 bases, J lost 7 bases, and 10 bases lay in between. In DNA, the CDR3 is TGTGCCAGCAGTTACTCCCAGGGGGGGAATGAGCAGTTCTTC. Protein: CASSYSQGGNEQFF.

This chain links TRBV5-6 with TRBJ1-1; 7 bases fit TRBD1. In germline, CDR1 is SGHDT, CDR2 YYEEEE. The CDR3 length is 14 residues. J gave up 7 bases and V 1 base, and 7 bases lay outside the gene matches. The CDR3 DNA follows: TGTGCCAGCAGCTTGTGGGACAGAGAATTTGAAGCTTTCTTT. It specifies CASSLWDREFEAFF.

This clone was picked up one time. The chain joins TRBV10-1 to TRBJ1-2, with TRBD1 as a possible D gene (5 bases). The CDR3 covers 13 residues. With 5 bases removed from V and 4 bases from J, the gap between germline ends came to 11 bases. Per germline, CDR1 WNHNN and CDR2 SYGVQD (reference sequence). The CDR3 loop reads CASSSGPSYGYTF. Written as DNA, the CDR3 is TGCGCCAGCAGTTCGGGACCGAGCTATGGCTACACCTTC.

DNA for the CDR3: TGTGCCAGCTTTGGGTGGGAGGTCATCAATTCACCCCTCCACTTT. Encoded protein: CASFGWEVINSPLHF. The chain uses TRBV6-1 and TRBJ1-6; D uncertain. Trimming took off 8 bases at V and 7 bases at J, with 18 bases between the two ends. The CDR3 runs 15 residues. Germline CDR1 is MNHNS and CDR2 is SASEGT.

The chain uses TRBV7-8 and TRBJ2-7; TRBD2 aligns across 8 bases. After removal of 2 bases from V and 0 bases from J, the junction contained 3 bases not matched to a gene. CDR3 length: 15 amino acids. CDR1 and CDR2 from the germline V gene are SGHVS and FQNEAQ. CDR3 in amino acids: CASSLSSGGSYEQYF. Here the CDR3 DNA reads TGTGCCAGCAGCTTATCCAGCGGGGGCTCCTACGAGCAGTACTTC.

The CDR3 protein is CASSEALPAGTTYQPQHF. The DNA of the CDR3 is TGTGCCAGCAGTGAAGCGCTTCCGGCAGGGACCACCTATCAGCCCCAGCATTTT. V gene TRBV2 combines with J gene TRBJ1-5; D possibly corresponds to TRBD1 (5 bases). The CDR3 runs 18 residues. CDR1 is SNHLY and CDR2 is FYNNEI in the germline V gene. Between the trimmed V and J ends, which lost 0 bases and 5 bases, there was a span of 20 bases.

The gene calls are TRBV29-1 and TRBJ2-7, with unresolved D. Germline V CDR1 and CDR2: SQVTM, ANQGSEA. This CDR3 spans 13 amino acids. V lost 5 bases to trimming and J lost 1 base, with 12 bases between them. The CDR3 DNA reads TGCAGCGTTTCCTCGAAGGGTTCCTACGAGCAGTACTTC. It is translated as CSVSSKGSYEQYF.

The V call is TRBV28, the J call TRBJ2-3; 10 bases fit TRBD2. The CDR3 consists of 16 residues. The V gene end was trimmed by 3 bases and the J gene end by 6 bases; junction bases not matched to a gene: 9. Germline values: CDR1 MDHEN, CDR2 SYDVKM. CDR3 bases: TGTGCCAGCAGTTTTTGGCCTAGCGGGAGAGGCGATACGCAGTATTTT. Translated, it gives CASSFWPSGRGDTQYF.

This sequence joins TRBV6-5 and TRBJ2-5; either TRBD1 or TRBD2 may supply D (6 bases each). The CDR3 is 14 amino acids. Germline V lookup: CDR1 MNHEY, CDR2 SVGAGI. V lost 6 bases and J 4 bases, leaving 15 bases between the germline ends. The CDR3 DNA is TGTGCCAGCAGCCCCGACAGGAGGGGAGAGACCCAGTACTTC. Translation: CASSPDRRGETQYF.

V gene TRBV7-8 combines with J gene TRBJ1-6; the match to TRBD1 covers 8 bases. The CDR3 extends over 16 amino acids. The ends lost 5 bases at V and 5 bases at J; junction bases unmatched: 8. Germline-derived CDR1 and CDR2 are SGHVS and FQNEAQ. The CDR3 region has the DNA TGTGCCAGCAGCCCGGGGACAGGCCTGGATAATTCACCCCTCCACTTT. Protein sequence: CASSPGTGLDNSPLHF.

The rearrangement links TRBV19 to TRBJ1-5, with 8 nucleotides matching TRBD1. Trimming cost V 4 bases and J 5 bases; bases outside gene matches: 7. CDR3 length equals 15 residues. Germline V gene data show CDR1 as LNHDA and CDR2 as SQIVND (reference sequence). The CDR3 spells CASSTVGTGDQPQHF. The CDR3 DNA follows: TGTGCCAGTAGTACAGTTGGGACAGGAGATCAGCCCCAGCATTTT. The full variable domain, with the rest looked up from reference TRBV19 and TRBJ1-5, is DGGITQSPKYLFRKEGQNVTLSCEQNLNHDAMYWYRQDPGQGLRLIYYSQIVNDFQKGDIAEGYSVSREKKESFPLTVTSAQKNPTAFYLCASSTVGTGDQPQHFGDGTRLSIL.

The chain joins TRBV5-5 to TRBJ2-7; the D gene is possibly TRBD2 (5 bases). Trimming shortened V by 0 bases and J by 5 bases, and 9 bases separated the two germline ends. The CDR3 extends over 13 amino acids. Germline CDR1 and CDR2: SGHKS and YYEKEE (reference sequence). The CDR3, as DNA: TGTGCCAGCAGCTTGGCGAGGGCAAACGAGCAGTACTTC. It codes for CASSLARANEQYF.

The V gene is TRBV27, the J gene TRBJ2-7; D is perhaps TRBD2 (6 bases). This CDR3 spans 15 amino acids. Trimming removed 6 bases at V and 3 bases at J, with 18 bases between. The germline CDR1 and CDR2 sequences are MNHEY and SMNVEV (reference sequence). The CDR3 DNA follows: TGTGCCAGCAGCCCCCGGGGGACGGCCTTCTACGAGCAGTACTTC. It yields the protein CASSPRGTAFYEQYF.

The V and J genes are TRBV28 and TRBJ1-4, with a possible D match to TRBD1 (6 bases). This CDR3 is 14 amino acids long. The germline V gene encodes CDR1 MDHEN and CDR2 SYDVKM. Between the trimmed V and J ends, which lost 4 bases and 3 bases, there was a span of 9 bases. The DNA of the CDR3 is TGTGCCAGCAGTTCAGAGGGGGCTAATGAAAAACTGTTTTTT. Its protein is CASSSEGANEKLFF.